Sequencing of this TCR beta chain was carried out in a study of shared clonotypes between healthy human individuals. General study points: Among non-shared clonotypes, generation probabilities were lower than among those shared by all four donors.

Trimming cost V 4 bases and J 1 base; bases outside gene matches: 5. The germline gives CDR1 LNHDA, CDR2 SQIVND (reference sequence). The CDR3 has 15 amino acids. On this clone: What it binds is unknown.

Sequencing used immunoSEQ multiplex PCR; TCRdb keeps in-frame clones, though not all of them. The repertoire holds 2.3 million or so clones, with 93% as singletons. The chain uses TRBV19 and TRBJ1-1, with 8 bases aligning to TRBD1. The source of this sequence is a man younger than 30 in good health. Some clones in this sample may be carry-over from other donors' samples. The sample was naive CD4+ T cells from PBMCs. Regarding subset: CD45RA+ positively selected. In nucleotides, the CDR3 is TGTGCCAGTAGTACACGGACAGGGCAGAACACTGAAGCTTTCTTT. This codes for CASSTRTGQNTEAFF.